This record concerns one TCR beta chain sequence. The assay was immunoSEQ multiplex PCR, and TCRdb's table has in-frame clones only and misses some. This table holds more than 65,000 clones, roughly 90% found once. This entry is derived from a study of T cell changes during pregnancy in multiple sclerosis. CDR3 size: 15 residues. Germline CDR1 LGHNA, CDR2 YNFKEQ. V gave up 1 base and J gave up 2 bases, with 8 bases separating them. The input for sequencing was peripheral blood, taken after pregnancy. The V gene is TRBV4-2, the J gene TRBJ2-2; tentative D call: TRBD2 (5 bases). This sequence originates from a female donor in good health, enrolled as a control in a pregnancy study. The DNA for the CDR3 is TGTGCCAGCAGCCAAGTTGGGAGCAACACCGGGGAGCTGTTTTTT. Translating gives CASSQVGSNTGELFF.